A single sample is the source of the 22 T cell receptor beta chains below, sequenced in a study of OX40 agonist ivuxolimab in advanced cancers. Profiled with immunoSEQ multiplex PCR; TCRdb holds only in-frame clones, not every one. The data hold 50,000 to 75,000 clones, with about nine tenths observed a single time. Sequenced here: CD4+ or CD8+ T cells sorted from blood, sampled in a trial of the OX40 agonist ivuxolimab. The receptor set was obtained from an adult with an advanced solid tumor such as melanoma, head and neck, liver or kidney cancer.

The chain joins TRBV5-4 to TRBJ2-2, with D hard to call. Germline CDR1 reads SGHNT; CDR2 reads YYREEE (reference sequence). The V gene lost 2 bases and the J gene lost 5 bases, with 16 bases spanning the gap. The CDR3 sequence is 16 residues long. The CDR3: CASSFLGGEGTGELFF. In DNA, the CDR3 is TGTGCCAGCAGCTTCCTCGGCGGCGAAGGGACCGGGGAGCTGTTTTTT.

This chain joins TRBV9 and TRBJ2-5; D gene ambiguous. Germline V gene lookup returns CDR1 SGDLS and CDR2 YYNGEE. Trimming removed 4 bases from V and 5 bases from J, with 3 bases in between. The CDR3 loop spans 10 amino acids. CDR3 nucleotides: TGTGCCAGCAGCCGGGAGACCCAGTACTTC. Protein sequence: CASSRETQYF.

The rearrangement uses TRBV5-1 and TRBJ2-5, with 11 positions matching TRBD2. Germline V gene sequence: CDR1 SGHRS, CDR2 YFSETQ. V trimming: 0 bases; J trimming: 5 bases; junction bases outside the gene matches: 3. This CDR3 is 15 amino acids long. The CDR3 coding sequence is TGCGCCAGCAGCTTGGAAACTAGCGGGAGTGAGACCCAGTACTTC. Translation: CASSLETSGSETQYF.

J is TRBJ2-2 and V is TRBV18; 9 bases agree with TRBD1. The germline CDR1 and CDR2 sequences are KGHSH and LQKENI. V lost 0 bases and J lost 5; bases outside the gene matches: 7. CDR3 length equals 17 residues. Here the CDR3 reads CASSPPKGQGRTGELFF. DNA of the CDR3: TGTGCCAGCTCACCACCGAAGGGACAGGGTAGAACCGGGGAGCTGTTTTTT.

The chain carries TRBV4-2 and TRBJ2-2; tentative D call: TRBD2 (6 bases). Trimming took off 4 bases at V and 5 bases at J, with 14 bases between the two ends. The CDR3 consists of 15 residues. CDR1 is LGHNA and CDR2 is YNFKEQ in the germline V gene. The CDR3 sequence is CASSRGTSITGELFF. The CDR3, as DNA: TGTGCCAGCAGCCGGGGGACTTCCATTACCGGGGAGCTGTTTTTT.

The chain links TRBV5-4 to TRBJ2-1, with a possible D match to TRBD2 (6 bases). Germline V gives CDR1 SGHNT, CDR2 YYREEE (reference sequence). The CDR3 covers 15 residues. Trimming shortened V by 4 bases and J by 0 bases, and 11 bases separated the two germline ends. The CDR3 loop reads CASSIERASYNEQFF. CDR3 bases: TGTGCCAGCAGCATAGAGCGGGCCTCCTACAATGAGCAGTTCTTC.

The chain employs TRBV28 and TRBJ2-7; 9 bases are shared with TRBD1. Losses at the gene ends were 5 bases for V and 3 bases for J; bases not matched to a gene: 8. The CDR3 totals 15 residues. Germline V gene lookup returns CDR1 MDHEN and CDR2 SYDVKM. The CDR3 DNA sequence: TGTGCCAGCAGTGATCCGGGACAGGGAGGCTACGAGCAGTACTTC. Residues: CASSDPGQGGYEQYF.

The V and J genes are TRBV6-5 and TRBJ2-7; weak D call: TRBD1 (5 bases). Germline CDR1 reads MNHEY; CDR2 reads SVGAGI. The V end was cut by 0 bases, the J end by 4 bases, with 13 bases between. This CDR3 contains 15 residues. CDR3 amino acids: CASSYSRREVYEQYF. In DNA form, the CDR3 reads TGTGCCAGCAGTTACTCGCGCAGGGAAGTTTACGAGCAGTACTTC.

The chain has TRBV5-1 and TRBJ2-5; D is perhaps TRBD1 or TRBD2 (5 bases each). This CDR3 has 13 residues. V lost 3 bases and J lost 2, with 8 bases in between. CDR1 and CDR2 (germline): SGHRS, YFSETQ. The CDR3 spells CASSWDVQETQYF. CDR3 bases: TGCGCCAGCAGCTGGGACGTTCAAGAGACCCAGTACTTC.

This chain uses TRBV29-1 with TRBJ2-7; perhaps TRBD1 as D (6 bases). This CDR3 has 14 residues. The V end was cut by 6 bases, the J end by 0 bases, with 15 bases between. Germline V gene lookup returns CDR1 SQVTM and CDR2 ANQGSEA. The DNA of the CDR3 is TGCAGCGTATCCGGGACACAGAGCTCCTACGAGCAGTACTTC. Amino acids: CSVSGTQSSYEQYF.

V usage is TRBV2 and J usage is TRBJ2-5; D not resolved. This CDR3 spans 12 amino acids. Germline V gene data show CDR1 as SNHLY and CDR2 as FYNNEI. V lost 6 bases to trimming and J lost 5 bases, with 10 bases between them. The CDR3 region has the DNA TGTGCCAGCAGCGACCAGGTGGAGACCCAGTACTTC. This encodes CASSDQVETQYF.

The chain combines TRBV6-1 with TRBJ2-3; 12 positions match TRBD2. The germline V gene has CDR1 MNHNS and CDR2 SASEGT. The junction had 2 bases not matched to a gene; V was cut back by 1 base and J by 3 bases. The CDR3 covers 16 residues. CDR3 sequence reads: CASSEGGTSGTDTQYF. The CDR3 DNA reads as TGTGCCAGCAGTGAAGGGGGGACTAGCGGGACAGATACGCAGTATTTT.

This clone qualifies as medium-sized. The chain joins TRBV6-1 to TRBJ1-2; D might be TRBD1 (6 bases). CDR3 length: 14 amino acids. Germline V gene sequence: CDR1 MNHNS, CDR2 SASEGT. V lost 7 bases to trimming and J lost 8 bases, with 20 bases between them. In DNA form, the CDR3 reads TGTGCCAGCATGGGTAGTGGGGGCGCGGGAGGCTACACCTTC. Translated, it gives CASMGSGGAGGYTF.

The CDR3 sequence: CSVSRNTEAFF. The CDR3 region has the DNA TGCAGCGTTTCTCGGAACACTGAAGCTTTCTTT. The chain carries TRBV29-1 and TRBJ1-1; D not resolved. This CDR3 is 11 amino acids long. Per germline, CDR1 SQVTM and CDR2 ANQGSEA. Trimming took off 5 bases at V and 1 base at J, with 5 bases between the two ends.

CDR3 nucleotide sequence: TGTGCCAGCAGTTTAGAGGGGTCTAGCGGGATATACAATGAGCAGTTCTTC. Protein sequence: CASSLEGSSGIYNEQFF. This chain connects TRBV27 to TRBJ2-1, with TRBD2 matching over 9 bases. Unmatched junction bases numbered 9, after V lost 2 bases and J lost 4 bases. The germline gives CDR1 MNHEY, CDR2 SMNVEV (reference sequence). The CDR3 covers 17 residues.

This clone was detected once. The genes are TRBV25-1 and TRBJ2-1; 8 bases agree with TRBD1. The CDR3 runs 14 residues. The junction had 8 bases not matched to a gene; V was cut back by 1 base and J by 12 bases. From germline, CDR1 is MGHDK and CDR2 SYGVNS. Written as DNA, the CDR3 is TGTGCCAGCAGTGAATCCCAGGGGGCGGACCCGCAGTTCTTC. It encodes CASSESQGADPQFF.

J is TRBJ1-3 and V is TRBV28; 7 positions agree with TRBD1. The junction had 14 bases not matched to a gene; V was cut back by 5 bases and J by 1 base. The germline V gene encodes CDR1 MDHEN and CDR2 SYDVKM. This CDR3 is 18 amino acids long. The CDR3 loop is CASSPPGRGYYSGNTIYF. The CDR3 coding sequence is TGTGCCAGCAGTCCCCCAGGCAGGGGGTACTATTCTGGAAACACCATATATTTT.

As DNA, the CDR3 is TGCGCCAGCTCACCCGCCCTGTTAGCGGGAATGACCTACGAGCAGTACTTC. Amino acids: CASSPALLAGMTYEQYF. This chain uses TRBV5-1 with TRBJ2-7; 8 bases are a match to TRBD2. Trimming at V came to 7 bases and at J to 2 bases, leaving 17 bases not matched to a gene. The germline V gene encodes CDR1 SGHRS and CDR2 YFSETQ. The CDR3 is 17 amino acids.

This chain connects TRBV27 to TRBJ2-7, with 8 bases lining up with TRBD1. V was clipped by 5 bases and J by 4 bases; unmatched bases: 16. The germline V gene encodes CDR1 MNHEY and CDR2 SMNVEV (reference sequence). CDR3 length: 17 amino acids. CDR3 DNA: TGTGCCAGCAGTAGACAATTCATGACAGGGGAGCCGTACGAGCAGTACTTC. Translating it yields CASSRQFMTGEPYEQYF.

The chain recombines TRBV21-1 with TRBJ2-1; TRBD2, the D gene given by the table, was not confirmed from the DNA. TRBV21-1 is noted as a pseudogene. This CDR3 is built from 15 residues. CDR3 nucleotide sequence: TGTGCCAGCAGCATCGCGGGAAACCCTTCTAATGAGCAGTTCTTC. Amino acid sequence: CASSIAGNPSNEQFF.

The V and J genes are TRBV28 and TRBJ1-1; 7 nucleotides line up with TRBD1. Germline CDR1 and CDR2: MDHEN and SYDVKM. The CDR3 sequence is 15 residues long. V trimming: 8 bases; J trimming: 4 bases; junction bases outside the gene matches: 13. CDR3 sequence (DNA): TGTGCCAGCCACTCAGGGGGGACGGCGACCACTGAAGCTTTCTTT. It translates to CASHSGGTATTEAFF.

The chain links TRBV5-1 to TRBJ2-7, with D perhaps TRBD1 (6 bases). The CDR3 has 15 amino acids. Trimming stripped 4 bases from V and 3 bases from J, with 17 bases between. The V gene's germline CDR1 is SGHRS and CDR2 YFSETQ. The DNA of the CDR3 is TGCGCCAGCAGCCTGACCCCTGGGGACAACTACGAGCAGTACTTC. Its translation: CASSLTPGDNYEQYF.